Each of the 6 T cell receptor beta chains below was sequenced from the same sample in a study of shared clonotypes between healthy human individuals. Naive CD8 cells lacked CD45RO and underwent positive selection for CCR7, leaving out terminally differentiated effector memory CD45RA+ cells. This table comes from immunoSEQ multiplex PCR, and its TCRdb copy is limited to in-frame clones, with some not included. This table holds 1.5 million to 2.5 million clones, about 95% found once. The sample comprised naive CD8+ T cells sorted from blood. The receptors stem from a young man in good health.

This chain connects TRBV7-6 to TRBJ2-7; the D call may be TRBD1 or TRBD2 (5 bases each). Germline V gene lookup returns CDR1 SGHVS and CDR2 FNYEAQ. Trimming left V 5 bases short and J 4 bases short, with 15 bases between. The CDR3 has 14 residues. Here the CDR3 reads CASSGAGTEYEQYF. The CDR3 DNA reads as TGTGCCAGCAGCGGAGCCGGGACGGAGTACGAGCAGTACTTC.

The chain couples TRBV27 to TRBJ1-1, with D perhaps TRBD1 (6 bases). The V gene's germline CDR1 is MNHEY and CDR2 SMNVEV (reference sequence). The CDR3 loop spans 14 amino acids. The germline V and J ends were trimmed by 3 bases and 2 bases, with 10 bases remaining between them. DNA of the CDR3: TGTGCCAGCAGTTTGGACAGACTAAACACTGAAGCTTTCTTT. Amino acid sequence: CASSLDRLNTEAFF.

The chain joins TRBV28 to TRBJ1-1; 7 bases align to TRBD1. J was trimmed by 1 base and V by 10 bases; bases with no gene match: 6. Germline V gives CDR1 MDHEN, CDR2 SYDVKM. The CDR3 contains 13 residues. CDR3 DNA: TGTGCCACAGGCGGGACAGAGAACACTGAAGCTTTCTTT. Translation gives CATGGTENTEAFF.

The V gene is TRBV27, the J gene TRBJ1-6, with a weak D call TRBD1 (5 bases). CDR3 length equals 19 residues. V was clipped by 8 bases and J by 3 bases, with 26 bases between them. CDR1 is MNHEY and CDR2 is SMNVEV in the germline V gene (reference sequence). The CDR3 region has the DNA TGTGCCAGCTCTTTCGTATTCCCCTTGGGACCGAACTATAATTCACCCCTCCACTTT. It specifies CASSFVFPLGPNYNSPLHF.

The chain employs TRBV10-3 and TRBJ1-1, with 9 bases fitting TRBD1. V shed 1 base and J 0 bases; nucleotides not matched to a gene: 6. Germline CDR1 ENHRY, CDR2 SYGVKD. The CDR3 runs 17 residues. As DNA, the CDR3 is TGTGCCATCAGTGAGTTGGGGACAGGGAGGATGAACACTGAAGCTTTCTTT. It yields the protein CAISELGTGRMNTEAFF.

The genes are TRBV27 and TRBJ1-5; TRBD1 matches 7 bases. The CDR3 spans 15 residues. Germline loops: CDR1 MNHEY, CDR2 SMNVEV (reference sequence). With V trimmed by 5 bases and J by 3 bases, 7 bases remained unmatched. This chain's CDR3 is CASSPTGPYNQPQHF. DNA of the CDR3: TGTGCCAGCAGTCCGACAGGGCCCTACAATCAGCCCCAGCATTTT.